What follows are 25 T cell receptor beta chains derived from one specimen sequenced in a study of T cells in Graves' hyperthyroidism and ophthalmopathy. There were TCR beta CDR3 regions amplified from RNA transcripts. With the HTBI primer set, the TCR CDR3 went through a first round of RT-PCR. TCRdb reanalysed the multiplex PCR reads using MiXCR and keeps one entry per CDR3 protein. Found here are approximately 600,000 distinct CDR3 sequences, about 14% of them singletons; the top ten hold almost 6%. Material: blood. All receptors come from a woman younger than 45 with Graves' hyperthyroidism that later progressed to Graves' ophthalmopathy.

This chain connects TRBV28 to TRBJ1-6; 8 bases agree with TRBD1. V shed 1 base and J 10 bases; nucleotides not matched to a gene: 6. CDR1 and CDR2 (germline): MDHEN, SYDVKM. This CDR3 has 15 amino acids. CDR3 region: CASSLLGQVMSPLHF. In DNA, the CDR3 is TGTGCCAGCAGTTTATTGGGACAGGTTATGTCACCCCTCCACTTT.

Comment on this clonotype: This may be a read error, as it is one base from a much larger clone. In nucleotides, the CDR3 is TGTGCCGGCAGGGGTCGGGGGAGCTCCTACGAGCAGTACTTC. This sequence encodes CAGRGRGSSYEQYF. This chain joins TRBV28 and TRBJ2-7; D may match TRBD1 or TRBD2 (6 bases each). The CDR3 runs 14 residues. Germline V gene data show CDR1 as MDHEN and CDR2 as SYDVKM.

V and J are TRBV19 and TRBJ1-5, with TRBD1 identical over 9 bases. V lost 6 bases to trimming and J lost 7 bases; unmatched junction nucleotides: 4. The CDR3 has 13 residues. The germline V gene has CDR1 LNHDA and CDR2 SQIVND (reference sequence). This chain's CDR3 is CASRRTGEQPQHF. Here the CDR3 DNA reads TGTGCCAGTAGAAGGACAGGGGAACAGCCCCAGCATTTT.

This clonotype was seen ten or more times. The V call is TRBV11-2, the J call TRBJ2-7; a weak D match, TRBD1 (5 bases). The CDR3 spans 17 residues. Trimming left V 0 bases short and J 0 bases short, with 15 bases between. In germline, CDR1 is SGHAT, CDR2 FQNNGV. The CDR3 coding sequence is TGTGCCAGCAGCTTAGATCGCCCGGACACATACTCCTACGAGCAGTACTTC. As protein: CASSLDRPDTYSYEQYF. Using reference TRBV11-2 and TRBJ2-7 for the parts outside the CDR3, the full variable domain is EAGVAQSPRYKIIEKRQSVAFWCNPISGHATLYWYQQILGQGPKLLIQFQNNGVVDDSQLPKDRFSAERLKGVDSTLKIQPAKLEDSAVYLCASSLDRPDTYSYEQYFGPGTRLTVT.

This clonotype appeared many times. As DNA, the CDR3 is TGTGCCACCGGAAGGAACACTGAAGCTTTCTTT. Amino acid sequence: CATGRNTEAFF. The rearrangement uses TRBV24-1 and TRBJ1-1; D unclear. Germline V gene lookup returns CDR1 KGHDR and CDR2 SFDVKD. The length of the CDR3 is 11 residues. V gave up 9 bases and J gave up 1 base, with 5 bases separating them.

V usage is TRBV28 and J usage is TRBJ2-3; TRBD2 matches 9 bases. The CDR3 covers 13 residues. CDR1 and CDR2 from the germline V gene are MDHEN and SYDVKM. V shed 10 bases, J shed 6 bases, and the junction held 8 bases outside the gene matches. CDR3 DNA sequence: TGTGCCACCTTAGCGGGAGAAGGGGATACGCAGTATTTT. It yields the protein CATLAGEGDTQYF.

This clonotype was counted many times. V is TRBV12-3 or TRBV12-4 and J is TRBJ2-5, with 10 bases matching TRBD2. Trimming cost V 6 bases and J 5 bases; bases outside gene matches: 15. CDR3 length equals 17 residues. CDR3 sequence (DNA): TGTGCCAGCAGCCCTCTACCGGGACTAGCGAAAAAGGAGACCCAGTACTTC. Translation gives CASSPLPGLAKKETQYF.

The CDR3, as DNA: TGTGCCGTATATGGGACGGAACTTGAAGCTTTCTTT. Its translation is CAVYGTELEAFF. The V gene is TRBV27, the J gene TRBJ1-1; TRBD1 is a possible D gene (5 bases). The ends were cut back, 11 bases at V and 7 bases at J, with 17 bases in the middle. The germline V gene encodes CDR1 MNHEY and CDR2 SMNVEV (reference sequence). The CDR3 length is 12 residues.

Comments on this clonotype: The junction departs from germline at one end; a sequencing error may be responsible. This chain joins TRBV5-6 and TRBJ2-7; a weak D match, TRBD1 (6 bases). Looked up from germline, CDR1 is SGHDT and CDR2 is YYEEEE. The CDR3 is 14 amino acids. CDR3 coding DNA: TGTGCCAGCAGCTCCGGGACACCGGCCTACGAGGAGTACTTC. This gives the protein CASSSGTPAYEEYF.

The table lists this clonotype with a few counts. Possible read error: a much larger clone is one base away. CDR3 in amino acids: CASSSVAGGPLYF. The DNA of the CDR3 is TGTGCCAGCAGCTCAGTCGCGGGAGGGCCCCTCTACTTC. The V gene is TRBV7-6, the J gene TRBJ2-5; 9 bases are shared with TRBD2. CDR3 size: 13 residues. J gave up 14 bases and V 4 bases, and 11 bases lay outside the gene matches. Germline CDR1 and CDR2: SGHVS and FNYEAQ. The full variable domain, completed using reference TRBV7-6 and TRBJ2-5, is GAGVSQSPRYKVTKRGQDVALRCDPISGHVSLYWYRQALGQGPEFLTYFNYEAQQDKSGLPNDRFSAERPEGSISTLTIQRTEQRDSAMYRCASSSVAGGPLYFGPGTRLLVL.

A few counts support this clonotype. The V and J genes are TRBV28 and TRBJ2-7, with 14 nucleotides matching TRBD2. V lost 6 bases to trimming and J lost 3 bases; unmatched junction nucleotides: 4. The CDR3 runs to 15 residues. Germline V gives CDR1 MDHEN, CDR2 SYDVKM. Here the CDR3 DNA reads TGTGCCAGCAGACCGGGACTAGCGGGAGACTACGAGCAGTACTTC. This sequence encodes CASRPGLAGDYEQYF.

This clonotype has at least ten counts. The V gene is TRBV12-3 or TRBV12-4, the J gene TRBJ2-2; 7 bases are a match to TRBD2. This CDR3 is 14 amino acids long. V dropped 8 bases and J dropped 5; count of bases not matched to a gene: 8. In DNA, the CDR3 is TGTGCCAGCTTTGCGGGAGAAGGGACCGGGGAGCTGTTTTTT. Translation: CASFAGEGTGELFF.

This clonotype was counted ten times or more. The chain has TRBV28 and TRBJ1-5; 12 bases map to TRBD1. V lost 6 bases and J lost 7; bases outside the gene matches: 4. The CDR3 totals 14 residues. Germline assignment: CDR1 MDHEN and CDR2 SYDVKM. CDR3 bases: TGTGCCAGCAGCCGGGACAGGGGGCGACAGCCCCAGCATTTT. Its protein product is CASSRDRGRQPQHF. The variable domain in full, with the rest retrieved from reference TRBV28 and TRBJ1-5, is DVKVTQSSRYLVKRTGEKVFLECVQDMDHENMFWYRQDPGLGLRLIYFSYDVKMKEKGDIPEGYSVSREKKERFSLILESASTNQTSMYLCASSRDRGRQPQHFGDGTRLSIL.

The chain couples TRBV24-1 to TRBJ2-7, with 8 bases that match TRBD1. The CDR3 totals 14 residues. Germline V gene lookup returns CDR1 KGHDR and CDR2 SFDVKD. The ends lost 6 bases at V and 1 base at J; junction bases unmatched: 4. CDR3 loop: CATSPGTGSYEQYF. The CDR3 DNA follows: TGTGCCACCAGTCCCGGGACAGGTTCCTACGAGCAGTACTTC.

This clonotype was observed at least ten times. The V and J genes are TRBV28 and TRBJ1-1, with D unclear. Trimming left V 9 bases short and J 3 bases short, with 11 bases between. The CDR3 is 12 amino acids. Germline CDR1 reads MDHEN; CDR2 reads SYDVKM. CDR3 residues: CASYNEYTEAFF. In nucleotides, the CDR3 is TGTGCCAGTTATAACGAGTACACTGAAGCTTTCTTT.

CDR3 amino acids: CASSTRHRGVFEKLFF. The DNA for the CDR3 is TGTGCCAGTAGTACCCGACACCGAGGAGTATTTGAAAAACTGTTTTTT. V is TRBV19 and J is TRBJ1-4, with D uncertain. Germline V gives CDR1 LNHDA, CDR2 SQIVND (reference sequence). Trimming took off 4 bases at V and 7 bases at J, with 19 bases between the two ends. The CDR3 extends over 16 amino acids.

This clonotype was seen a handful of times. This chain links TRBV14 with TRBJ2-7; 10 bases match TRBD1. The V gene's germline CDR1 is SGHDN and CDR2 FVKESK. Losses at the gene ends were 1 base for V and 2 bases for J; bases not matched to a gene: 2. The CDR3 extends over 15 amino acids. The CDR3 loop reads CASSQGDRGAYEQYF. The CDR3 nucleotides read TGTGCCAGCAGCCAAGGGGACAGGGGAGCCTACGAGCAGTACTTC.

In its sample, this clonotype was seen many times. The genes are TRBV6-1 and TRBJ2-3; D ambiguous. Trimming stripped 5 bases from V and 2 bases from J, with 11 bases between. The CDR3 loop spans 14 amino acids. Germline V gives CDR1 MNHNS, CDR2 SASEGT. The CDR3 region is CASSLEYTTDTQYF. Here the CDR3 DNA reads TGTGCCAGCAGTCTAGAGTATACCACAGATACGCAGTATTTT.

The chain carries TRBV20-1 and TRBJ2-7; maybe TRBD2 (5 bases). The germline V gene encodes CDR1 DFQATT and CDR2 SNEGSKA (reference sequence). This CDR3 comprises 13 residues. The V end was cut by 6 bases, the J end by 6 bases, with 18 bases between. In DNA form, the CDR3 reads TGCAGTGCCATTAGCGCTTTATTAGGCGAGCAGTACTTC. This encodes CSAISALLGEQYF.

This clonotype was picked up many times. The genes are TRBV20-1 and TRBJ1-1, with a possible D match to TRBD1 (5 bases). The germline gives CDR1 DFQATT, CDR2 SNEGSKA (reference sequence). The CDR3 length is 15 residues. The CDR3 region has the DNA TGCAGAGCGACTCGGAGGGGTGGAATGAACACTGAAGCTTTCTTT. It codes for CRATRRGGMNTEAFF.

The chain joins TRBV29-1 to TRBJ2-7, with 7 bases matching TRBD1. Germline values: CDR1 SQVTM, CDR2 ANQGSEA. The length of the CDR3 is 14 residues. Trimming took 4 bases from V and 1 from J; bases not matched to a gene: 7. Here the CDR3 DNA reads TGCAGCGTTGGGTCCGACAGGGATTCCTACGAGCAGTACTTC. It codes for CSVGSDRDSYEQYF.

The chain recombines TRBV19 with TRBJ1-3; the D gene is possibly TRBD1 (5 bases). The germline V gene has CDR1 LNHDA and CDR2 SQIVND (reference sequence). V dropped 5 bases and J dropped 0 bases, with 14 bases sitting between them. CDR3 length equals 16 residues. The CDR3 region is CASSSPGDPSGNTIYF. The DNA for the CDR3 is TGTGCCAGTAGTTCCCCGGGGGATCCCTCTGGAAACACCATATATTTT.

This clonotype was recorded a few times. This chain links TRBV3-1 with TRBJ2-1, with 7 bases lining up with TRBD2. This CDR3 is 17 amino acids long. Trimming took 0 bases from V and 5 from J; bases not matched to a gene: 10. CDR1 is LGHDT and CDR2 is YNNKEL in the germline V gene (reference sequence). The CDR3 coding sequence is TGTGCCAGCAGCCAAGAGGGGAGCCTAGCGGCCCACAATGAGCAGTTCTTC. Translated: CASSQEGSLAAHNEQFF.

J is TRBJ1-6 and V is TRBV4-1, with D perhaps matching TRBD1 (6 bases). Germline V CDR1 and CDR2: MGHRA, YSYEKL. The CDR3 totals 17 residues. The V end lost 0 bases, the J end lost 4 bases, and 13 bases lay between the germline ends. CDR3 nucleotide sequence: TGCGCCAGCAGCCAAGAGACAGGTACTACGTATAATTCACCCCTCCACTTT. It codes for CASSQETGTTYNSPLHF.

This clonotype was seen ten or more times. CDR3: CASSLSLAKNIQYF. The CDR3 DNA reads TGTGCCAGCAGTTTATCACTAGCCAAAAACATTCAGTACTTC. The V call is TRBV12-3 or TRBV12-4, the J call TRBJ2-4; D not certain. The germline V and J ends were trimmed by 2 bases and 0 bases, with 5 bases remaining between them. There are 14 residues in the CDR3.